This T cell receptor beta chain was captured by sequencing in a study of regulatory T cells in long-lasting Graves disease. Through Arm-PCR of CDR3 regions and iRepertoire HTBI primers, TCR beta libraries were built. TCRdb redid the calling of the multiplex PCR reads with MiXCR, one entry per CDR3 protein. Among about 540,000 distinct CDR3 sequences, approximately 15% were seen once, and the ten largest hold approximately 9.3%. Germline lookup yields CDR1 SGDLS and CDR2 YYNGEE. Deletions cut 5 bases from V and 3 bases from J, with 19 bases between. This CDR3 has 16 amino acids. Time point indicated: newly diagnosed GD, antithyroid drugs for less than 3 months. Construction of the TCR library relied on RNA isolated from PBMCs. Separately, the same data were catalogued under a study of T cells in Graves' hyperthyroidism and ophthalmopathy. From that report: Stable disease denoted Graves' hyperthyroidism without ophthalmopathy progression within 18 months. An initial round of RT-PCR targeting the TCR CDR3 relied on the HTBI primer set.

The clonotype was recovered from a man between 25 and 39 years old with Graves disease. The rearrangement uses TRBV9 and TRBJ2-3; D may be TRBD2 (6 bases). Sequenced here: peripheral blood mononuclear cells (PBMCs), sampled at new diagnosis, from a patient treated with antithyroid drugs. For the CDR3, the DNA is TGTGCCAGCAGTGAGTACGGGGGAGGTCGTACAGATACGCAGTATTTT. This codes for CASSEYGGGRTDTQYF.